The T cell receptor (beta chain) described here comes from a study of Graves' ophthalmopathy and Graves' hyperthyroidism. This clonotype occurred many times. TCR beta CDR3 regions were amplified from RNA transcripts. Second-round multiplex PCR came after a first-round RT-PCR that employed HTBI primers. TCRdb fed the multiplex PCR reads into MiXCR, producing one record per CDR3 protein. The sample holds roughly 500,000 distinct CDR3 sequences, over 13% seen once. Clinical symptoms, serum thyroxine, TRAb, thyroid ultrasound and orbital computed tomography were relied on for diagnosis. Trimming at V came to 2 bases and at J to 10 bases, leaving 8 bases not matched to a gene. The CDR3 has 15 amino acids. Germline-derived CDR1 and CDR2 are MNHEY and SMNVEV (reference sequence).

This clonotype was obtained from a woman younger than 45 with Graves' ophthalmopathy. Source material: blood. The V and J genes are TRBV27 and TRBJ1-6; 7 positions match TRBD1. The CDR3 sequence is CASSLARRGLSPLHF. DNA of the CDR3: TGTGCCAGCAGTTTAGCCAGAAGGGGGCTATCACCCCTCCACTTT.